This TCR beta chain was documented in a study of T cell changes during pregnancy in multiple sclerosis. Profiling relied on immunoSEQ multiplex PCR, and the TCRdb table lists in-frame clones only, not all of them. The sample comprises 42,000 or so clones, almost 95% of which are singletons, and roughly 8.7% rests with the top ten. With 5 bases removed from V and 0 bases from J, the gap between germline ends came to 8 bases. The CDR3 totals 13 residues. Germline assignment: CDR1 MNHEY and CDR2 SMNVEV (reference sequence). V gene TRBV27 combines with J gene TRBJ2-7; no clear D gene. The sequence was collected from a female donor with multiple sclerosis, enrolled in a pregnancy study. Here the sequenced sample was CD8+ T cells from peripheral blood mononuclear cells, taken in the third trimester of pregnancy. The CDR3 loop is CASSSDSSYEQYF. CDR3 sequence (DNA): TGTGCCAGCAGTAGCGATAGCTCCTACGAGCAGTACTTC.